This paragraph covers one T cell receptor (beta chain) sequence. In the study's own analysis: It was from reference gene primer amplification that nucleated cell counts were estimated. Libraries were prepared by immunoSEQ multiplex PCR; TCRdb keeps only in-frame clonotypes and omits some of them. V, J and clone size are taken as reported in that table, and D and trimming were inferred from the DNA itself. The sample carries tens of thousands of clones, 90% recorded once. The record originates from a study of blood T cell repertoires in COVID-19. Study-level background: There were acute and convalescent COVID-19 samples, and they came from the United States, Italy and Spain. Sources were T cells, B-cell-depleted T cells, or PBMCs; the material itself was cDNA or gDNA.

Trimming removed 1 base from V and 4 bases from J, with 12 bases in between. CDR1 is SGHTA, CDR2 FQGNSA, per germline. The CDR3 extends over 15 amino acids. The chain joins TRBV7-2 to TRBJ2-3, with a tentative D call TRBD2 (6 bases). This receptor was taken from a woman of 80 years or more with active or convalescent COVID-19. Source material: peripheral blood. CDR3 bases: TGTGCCAGCAGCTTAGGAGTGGGAGGCGCAGATACGCAGTATTTT. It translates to CASSLGVGGADTQYF.